This T cell receptor (beta chain) was captured by sequencing in a study of blood T cells in healthy people across ages. The authors ran a second PCR of about 6 to 11 cycles using a sample-barcoded 5' primer and a J-beta primer mix. TCRdb used MiXCR to reprocess the 5' RACE reads, holding one entry per CDR3 protein. The sample gives 710,000 or so distinct CDR3 sequences, 22% of which show up once; roughly 22% is in the top ten. The CDR3 contains 14 residues. Germline CDR1 KGHSH, CDR2 LQKENI. Trimming pared 6 bases from V and 5 bases from J, leaving 16 bases between. Study-wide results and limits: Per million T cells, the diversity of TCR beta decreased roughly linearly as age advanced.

Worth noting for this clonotype: Its antigen remains unidentified.

The chain combines TRBV18 with TRBJ2-5; unclear D gene. The receptor comes from a man between 65 and 85 years old in good health. The sequenced sample was blood. The CDR3 is CASSPGRSPETQYF. CDR3 nucleotides: TGTGCCAGCTCTCCAGGACGGAGTCCGGAGACCCAGTACTTC.